One and the same sample provided the 19 T cell receptor beta chains below, sequenced in a study of cytotoxic CD8 clonotypes in ibrutinib-treated CLL. The protocol was immunoSEQ multiplex PCR, while the TCRdb copy is restricted to in-frame clones and leaves out a portion. Of fewer than 7,500 clones listed, roughly 74% are singletons. Specimen: PBMCs, collected before ibrutinib treatment. The source is a human donor with chronic lymphocytic leukemia.

The rearrangement uses TRBV15 and TRBJ2-1; TRBD2 matches 14 bases. The CDR3 runs to 17 residues. Germline loops: CDR1 LNHNV, CDR2 YYDKDF (reference sequence). The ends lost 3 bases at V and 9 bases at J; junction bases unmatched: 10. CDR3 bases: TGTGCCACCAGCAGTCCGACTAGCGGGAGGGCCTATGGTGAGCAGTTCTTC. It translates to CATSSPTSGRAYGEQFF.

This clone appeared a single time. This sequence joins TRBV7-6 and TRBJ2-1; tentatively, D is TRBD2 (5 bases). The CDR3 length is 13 residues. Germline loops: CDR1 SGHVS, CDR2 FNYEAQ. V gave up 3 bases and J gave up 10 bases, with 13 bases separating them. The CDR3 sequence: CASSFARRGEQFF. The CDR3 nucleotides are TGTGCCAGCAGCTTTGCAAGGCGCGGGGAGCAGTTCTTC.

The V gene is TRBV19, the J gene TRBJ1-1; tentative D call: TRBD1 (5 bases). The CDR3 spans 15 residues. CDR1 LNHDA and CDR2 SQIVND come from the germline V gene (reference sequence). V was cut by 9 bases and J by 6 bases, with 23 bases left in between. The CDR3 spells CASSARSERGAEAFF. The CDR3, as DNA: TGTGCCAGCTCGGCCCGTAGTGAGAGGGGAGCTGAAGCTTTCTTT.

The chain employs TRBV5-1 and TRBJ1-4, with D tentatively TRBD1 (5 bases). The germline V and J ends were trimmed by 0 bases and 8 bases, with 14 bases remaining between them. The germline gives CDR1 SGHRS, CDR2 YFSETQ. This CDR3 contains 15 residues. In DNA, the CDR3 is TGCGCCAGCAGCTTGGGTTCAACTCAGGGAGAAAAACTGTTTTTT. Its protein product is CASSLGSTQGEKLFF. The whole variable domain, filled in from reference TRBV5-1 and TRBJ1-4, reads KAGVTQTPRYLIKTRGQQVTLSCSPISGHRSVSWYQQTPGQGLQFLFEYFSETQRNKGNFPGRFSGRQFSNSRSEMNVSTLELGDSALYLCASSLGSTQGEKLFFGSGTQLSVL.

The chain uses TRBV6-6 and TRBJ2-1; D is perhaps TRBD2 (5 bases). The germline gives CDR1 MNHNY, CDR2 SVGAGI (reference sequence). CDR3 length: 15 residues. The V and J ends lost 4 bases and 9 bases respectively, with 19 bases between them. CDR3 bases: TGTGCCAGCAGTTCCGGCGGGTCGGTCTCAGGTGAGCAGTTCTTC. Translated, it gives CASSSGGSVSGEQFF.

The rearrangement uses TRBV9 and TRBJ2-1, with 7 nucleotides matching TRBD2. The CDR3 spans 14 residues. The J segment lost 0 bases and the V segment lost 7 bases, leaving 4 bases of the junction unmatched. Germline CDR1 reads SGDLS; CDR2 reads YYNGEE. The CDR3: CASGGESSYNEQFF. Here the CDR3 DNA reads TGTGCCAGCGGGGGGGAGAGCTCCTACAATGAGCAGTTCTTC.

The rearrangement uses TRBV30 and TRBJ1-3; D uncertain. Trimming removed 2 bases at V and 3 bases at J, with 11 bases between. The CDR3 runs to 14 residues. Per germline, CDR1 GTSNPN and CDR2 SVGIG (reference sequence). CDR3 loop: CAWSSKDVGNTIYF. In DNA, the CDR3 is TGTGCCTGGAGTAGTAAAGATGTTGGAAACACCATATATTTT.

The gene calls are TRBV4-2 and TRBJ2-7, with TRBD1 identical over 12 bases. Trimming took 4 bases from V and 5 from J; bases not matched to a gene: 6. CDR3 length: 15 residues. CDR1 LGHNA and CDR2 YNFKEQ come from the germline V gene. The CDR3, as DNA: TGTGCCAGCAGCCTCTCCGGGACAGGGGGCGACGAGCAGTACTTC. Protein sequence: CASSLSGTGGDEQYF.

The chain joins TRBV27 to TRBJ1-6; D is unresolved. The ends were cut back, 2 bases at V and 6 bases at J, with 5 bases in the middle. The CDR3 is 13 amino acids. Germline CDR1 and CDR2: MNHEY and SMNVEV (reference sequence). For the CDR3, the DNA is TGTGCCAGCAGTTTAGAGGGTAATTCACCCCTCCACTTT. Amino acid sequence: CASSLEGNSPLHF.

The chain has TRBV19 and TRBJ1-3; D unclear. The V gene lost 6 bases and the J gene lost 15 bases, with 24 bases spanning the gap. The CDR3 is 14 residues long. CDR1 and CDR2 from the germline V gene are LNHDA and SQIVND (reference sequence). CDR3: CASSTMLNSDPKYF. CDR3 DNA sequence: TGTGCCAGTAGCACCATGCTAAACTCCGACCCGAAATATTTT.

This clone was counted once. The chain recombines TRBV5-5 with TRBJ1-1, with D unclear. Between the trimmed V and J ends, which lost 1 base and 4 bases, there was a span of 8 bases. CDR3 length: 13 amino acids. CDR1 is SGHKS, CDR2 YYEKEE, per germline (reference sequence). The CDR3: CASSLSYGTEAFF. In DNA, the CDR3 is TGTGCCAGCAGCTTGTCCTACGGCACTGAAGCTTTCTTT.

The chain has TRBV21-1 and TRBJ2-6; the listed D gene, TRBD1, was not tested against the DNA. TRBV21-1 is noted as a pseudogene. This CDR3 has 14 amino acids. DNA of the CDR3: TGTGCCAGCGACCCAGGGGCTGGGGCCAACGTCCTGACTTTC. Encoded protein: CASDPGAGANVLTF.

The chain couples TRBV20-1 to TRBJ2-1, with unresolved D. The ends were cut back, 3 bases at V and 4 bases at J, with 4 bases in the middle. Germline CDR1 DFQATT, CDR2 SNEGSKA (reference sequence). The length of the CDR3 is 11 residues. The chain's CDR3 is CSASTYNEQFF. The CDR3 nucleotides read TGCAGTGCTAGTACATACAATGAGCAGTTCTTC.

The V gene is TRBV5-1, the J gene TRBJ1-1; 7 positions match TRBD1. This CDR3 is built from 17 residues. Germline CDR1 and CDR2: SGHRS and YFSETQ. V trimming: 0 bases; J trimming: 5 bases; junction bases outside the gene matches: 13. The CDR3 DNA sequence: TGCGCCAGCAGCTTGGCCTTAACAGGGGTCGGGAAGACTGAAGCTTTCTTT. Translated: CASSLALTGVGKTEAFF.

This clone was observed a single time. The CDR3 region is CATSRGASGEETQYF. CDR3 nucleotides: TGTGCCACCAGCAGGGGGGCTAGCGGAGAAGAGACCCAGTACTTC. The genes are TRBV15 and TRBJ2-5; D is perhaps TRBD2 (7 bases). The CDR3 runs 15 residues. Looked up from germline, CDR1 is LNHNV and CDR2 is YYDKDF (reference sequence). Trimming took off 3 bases at V and 3 bases at J, with 14 bases between the two ends.

The chain couples TRBV10-3 to TRBJ1-6, with D maybe TRBD1 (5 bases). Germline V lookup: CDR1 ENHRY, CDR2 SYGVKD. V was shortened by 4 bases and J by 5 bases, with 6 bases between the two germline ends. The CDR3 length is 13 residues. The chain's CDR3 is CAISVGDNSPLHF. The DNA for the CDR3 is TGTGCCATCAGTGTAGGGGATAATTCACCCCTCCACTTT.

The rearrangement uses TRBV4-2 and TRBJ2-2, with D maybe TRBD2 (5 bases). Trimming took off 4 bases at V and 4 bases at J, with 13 bases between the two ends. Germline V gene lookup returns CDR1 LGHNA and CDR2 YNFKEQ. This CDR3 region has 15 residues. Here the CDR3 reads CASSPTKMSTGELFF. CDR3 DNA sequence: TGTGCCAGCAGCCCGACTAAGATGAGCACCGGGGAGCTGTTTTTT.

The DNA for the CDR3 is TGTGCCAGCAGCTCAGACCTAACCGGGACCAAGTCCTACAATGAGCAGTTCTTC. This codes for CASSSDLTGTKSYNEQFF. The chain links TRBV11-3 to TRBJ2-1; D may correspond to TRBD1 or TRBD2 (5 bases each). CDR1 and CDR2 (germline): SGHNT, YENEEA. Deletions cut 4 bases from V and 1 base from J, with 20 bases between. The CDR3 totals 18 residues.

The chain has TRBV5-1 and TRBJ2-1; a possible D gene is TRBD2 (6 bases). Germline loops: CDR1 SGHRS, CDR2 YFSETQ. Trimming shortened V by 3 bases and J by 6 bases, and 13 bases separated the two germline ends. The CDR3 is 14 residues long. The CDR3 here is CASSSTGLFNEQFF. The CDR3 bases are TGCGCCAGCAGCTCGACGGGACTCTTCAATGAGCAGTTCTTC.